The clone carrying this T cell receptor beta chain was detected only a few times. These data originate in a study of blood T cell repertoires in COVID-19. Study as a whole: Acute and convalescent COVID-19 samples came from the United States, Italy and Spain. PBMCs, B-cell-depleted T cells, or T cells were the source of the cDNA or gDNA that made up the material.

In the original analysis: Estimation of nucleated cell counts was performed using reference gene primer amplification. Clones were read by immunoSEQ multiplex PCR, and TCRdb kept only the in-frame ones, dropping some. Clone size and V and J calls were adopted from that table, with D and trimming inferred from the DNA. Of about 250,000 clones in the sample, around 86% are singletons; the top ten hold roughly 0.92%. The CDR3 consists of 15 residues. From germline, CDR1 is LGHDT and CDR2 YNNKEL (reference sequence). With 3 bases clipped from V and 7 bases from J, the junction kept 8 bases outside the gene matches.

The sequenced sample was peripheral blood. The clonotype was recovered from a woman between 40 and 55 years old who had recovered from COVID-19. The chain has TRBV3-1 (or the pseudogene TRBV3-2) and TRBJ2-1; TRBD2 matches 8 bases. The CDR3 protein is CASSHWTSKINEQFF. CDR3 nucleotides: TGTGCCAGCAGCCATTGGACTAGCAAAATTAATGAGCAGTTCTTC.